This T cell receptor beta chain was observed in a study of T cell changes during pregnancy in multiple sclerosis. V shed 5 bases and J shed 3 bases, with 11 bases lying between them. This CDR3 has 14 residues. Germline CDR1 and CDR2: SEHNR and FQNEAQ (reference sequence). TCRdb's copy holds only in-frame clones and misses some; the assay was immunoSEQ multiplex PCR. Among 40,000 or so clones listed, about nine tenths were seen once. The receptor was derived from a female donor in good health, enrolled as a control in a pregnancy study. The specimen was CD4+ T cells from peripheral blood mononuclear cells, collected in the first trimester of pregnancy. This chain uses TRBV7-9 with TRBJ1-3; maybe TRBD1 (5 bases). The CDR3 reads CASSLRQGGNTIYF. The CDR3 bases are TGTGCCAGCAGCCTCCGGCAGGGTGGAAACACCATATATTTT.